A single sample is the source of the 29 T cell receptor beta chains below, sequenced in a study of cytomegalovirus exposure and HLA in healthy donors. The PCR contained 60 Vbeta and 13 Jbeta primers. Generated by immunoSEQ multiplex PCR, the TCRdb table keeps only in-frame clones and is missing some. The repertoire has over 150,000 clones, roughly 85% of them found once; the top ten carry about 2.2%. Sequencing was carried out using PBMCs. These receptors were collected from a man in his forties or fifties in good health and CMV-seronegative.

This rearrangement joins TRBV11-2 to TRBJ1-4; 7 bases match TRBD1. Trimming at V came to 3 bases and at J to 7 bases, leaving 2 bases not matched to a gene. The CDR3 extends over 13 amino acids. Germline assignment: CDR1 SGHAT and CDR2 FQNNGV. The CDR3 is CASSFGTVEKLFF. CDR3 DNA: TGTGCCAGCAGCTTCGGGACAGTTGAAAAACTGTTTTTT. Complete variable domain (other parts from reference TRBV11-2 and TRBJ1-4): EAGVAQSPRYKIIEKRQSVAFWCNPISGHATLYWYQQILGQGPKLLIQFQNNGVVDDSQLPKDRFSAERLKGVDSTLKIQPAKLEDSAVYLCASSFGTVEKLFFGSGTQLSVL.

Of note for this clone: The junction shows a germline mismatch at one end, possibly a read error. The chain uses TRBV27 and TRBJ1-2; D is unresolved. This CDR3 has 15 amino acids. Germline CDR1 MNHEY, CDR2 SMNVEV (reference sequence). CDR3 in amino acids: CASSSLGGGDYGYAF. DNA for the CDR3: TGTGCCAGCAGTTCTTTGGGAGGCGGGGATTATGGCTACGCCTTC.

The J gene is TRBJ2-7, the V gene TRBV30, with D possibly TRBD1 on 6 matching bases. The CDR3 extends over 11 amino acids. Germline loops: CDR1 GTSNPN, CDR2 SVGIG (reference sequence). Trimming cost V 5 bases and J 6 bases, with 11 bases left between them. The CDR3 is CAWATGPEQYF. The DNA of the CDR3 is TGTGCCTGGGCAACAGGGCCCGAGCAGTACTTC.

J is TRBJ2-7 and V is TRBV7-9, with D perhaps TRBD2 (6 bases). This CDR3 comprises 14 residues. V lost 9 bases and J lost 4, with 19 bases in between. Germline loops: CDR1 SEHNR, CDR2 FQNEAQ (reference sequence). This CDR3 is CASQETASVYEQYF. DNA of the CDR3: TGTGCCAGTCAGGAGACGGCTAGCGTTTACGAGCAGTACTTC.

This sequence joins TRBV21-1 and TRBJ2-1; no DNA check was done on the table's D call, TRBD2. TRBV21-1 is a known pseudogene. This CDR3 contains 17 residues. CDR3 in DNA: TGTGCCAGCAACCCCGGGGAGCGGGTGAGCTCCTACAATGAGCAGTTCTTC. This codes for CASNPGERVSSYNEQFF.

This chain connects TRBV10-3 to TRBJ2-2, with TRBD2 matching 10 bases. V dropped 9 bases and J dropped 5; count of bases not matched to a gene: 3. This CDR3 spans 13 amino acids. CDR1 is ENHRY, CDR2 SYGVKD, per germline. The CDR3 spells CAMGTSATGELFF. The CDR3 bases are TGTGCCATGGGGACTAGCGCAACCGGGGAGCTGTTTTTT.

The V call is TRBV21-1, the J call TRBJ2-7; the table assigns TRBD2, which was not confirmed against the DNA. TRBV21-1 is classified as a pseudogene. This CDR3 is 15 amino acids long. The CDR3 coding sequence is TGTGCCAGCAAGCCCCGAAGGGCGAGGAGGTACGAGCAGTACTTC. It codes for CASKPRRARRYEQYF.

The chain couples TRBV27 to TRBJ2-1, with 11 positions matching TRBD2. V was clipped by 5 bases and J by 4 bases; unmatched bases: 7. Per the germline V gene, CDR1 is MNHEY and CDR2 is SMNVEV (reference sequence). CDR3 length: 16 residues. Here the CDR3 DNA reads TGTGCCAGCAGTCCGCCGGGACTAGCGGAATACAATGAGCAGTTCTTC. Amino acid sequence: CASSPPGLAEYNEQFF.

J is TRBJ2-7 and V is TRBV6-5, with 7 positions matching TRBD1. The CDR3 contains 14 residues. CDR1 is MNHEY, CDR2 SVGAGI, per germline. V shed 6 bases and J 6 bases; nucleotides not matched to a gene: 11. Here the CDR3 reads CASRGPGQFAEQYF. The CDR3 coding sequence is TGTGCCAGCAGAGGACCGGGACAGTTCGCCGAGCAGTACTTC.

This chain links TRBV14 with TRBJ2-3; D is possibly TRBD1 (5 bases). Trimming stripped 1 base from V and 2 bases from J, with 16 bases between. The CDR3 is 17 residues long. Germline CDR1 and CDR2: SGHDN and FVKESK. The CDR3 loop reads CASSQAPSGPSTDTQYF. The CDR3, as DNA: TGTGCCAGCAGCCAAGCCCCCTCAGGGCCCTCCACAGATACGCAGTATTTT.

The rearrangement uses TRBV5-1 and TRBJ2-1; 7 nucleotides match TRBD1. CDR1 SGHRS and CDR2 YFSETQ come from the germline V gene. The CDR3 spans 15 residues. V dropped 2 bases and J dropped 8; count of bases not matched to a gene: 10. The CDR3 nucleotides read TGCGCCAGCAGCTTCTCTTATAGACAGGGCGATGAGCAGTTCTTC. It codes for CASSFSYRQGDEQFF.

There are a few counts of this clone. The chain joins TRBV29-1 to TRBJ1-3; weak D call: TRBD1 (5 bases). The CDR3 extends over 13 amino acids. Trimming stripped 4 bases from V and 2 bases from J, with 9 bases between. CDR1 SQVTM and CDR2 ANQGSEA come from the germline V gene. The chain's CDR3 is CSVVRGAGNTIYF. The CDR3 DNA reads as TGCAGCGTTGTTCGGGGGGCTGGAAACACCATATATTTT.

The chain is built from TRBV5-1 and TRBJ1-1, with D unclear. The CDR3 sequence is 14 residues long. Per the germline V gene, CDR1 is SGHRS and CDR2 is YFSETQ. The V gene lost 4 bases and the J gene lost 3 bases, with 13 bases spanning the gap. In nucleotides, the CDR3 is TGCGCCAGCAGCCCCGGTCGGGAGGACACTGAAGCTTTCTTT. It encodes CASSPGREDTEAFF.

The chain carries TRBV5-6 and TRBJ2-1, with 13 bases that match TRBD2. V was pared by 0 bases and J by 8 bases, with 5 bases of the junction left unmatched. The CDR3 length is 16 residues. The germline gives CDR1 SGHDT, CDR2 YYEEEE. For the CDR3, the DNA is TGTGCCAGCAGCTTGGAGGGACTAGCGGGAATGGATGAGCAGTTCTTC. Translation gives CASSLEGLAGMDEQFF.

J is TRBJ2-5 and V is TRBV4-1; 11 bases are shared with TRBD2. This CDR3 has 17 residues. After removal of 2 bases from V and 2 bases from J, the junction contained 7 bases not matched to a gene. CDR1 and CDR2 (germline): MGHRA, YSYEKL. The CDR3 DNA reads as TGCGCCAGCAGCCAATTCCCAGGGACTAGCGGTCAAGAGACCCAGTACTTC. Its translation: CASSQFPGTSGQETQYF.

The V and J genes are TRBV7-2 and TRBJ2-4; 7 positions agree with TRBD2. The CDR3 covers 16 residues. The V segment lost 5 bases and the J segment 5 bases; nucleotides outside the gene matches: 12. Germline V lookup: CDR1 SGHTA, CDR2 FQGNSA. Here the CDR3 DNA reads TGTGCCAGCAGCCGAGGGAGGGAGTGGAGGGAAAACATTCAGTACTTC. It specifies CASSRGREWRENIQYF.

This chain links TRBV19 with TRBJ2-1, with 7 bases fitting TRBD1. V lost 4 bases to trimming and J lost 13 bases; unmatched junction nucleotides: 7. Germline V gives CDR1 LNHDA, CDR2 SQIVND (reference sequence). The CDR3 consists of 12 residues. CDR3: CASSNRGVGQFF. CDR3 bases: TGTGCCAGTAGTAACAGGGGTGTCGGTCAGTTCTTC.

The V gene is TRBV7-9, the J gene TRBJ2-1; D is unresolved. Trimming left V 5 bases short and J 8 bases short, with 10 bases between. Germline values: CDR1 SEHNR, CDR2 FQNEAQ (reference sequence). The CDR3 is 12 residues long. The DNA for the CDR3 is TGTGCCAGCAGCCGAGAGCGCGATGAGCAGTTCTTC. Translated: CASSRERDEQFF.

V usage is TRBV18 and J usage is TRBJ2-1; possible D gene TRBD2, 6 bases. Germline-derived CDR1 and CDR2 are KGHSH and LQKENI. CDR3 length equals 18 residues. V was clipped by 3 bases and J by 7 bases, with 25 bases between them. CDR3 coding DNA: TGTGCCAGCTCACCCCTAGCCGGTCTGGCGGGAAAAGGGAATGAGCAGTTCTTC. This codes for CASSPLAGLAGKGNEQFF.

A single count supports this clone. At the DNA level, this CDR3 is encoded by other sequences in the same sample as well. The chain is built from TRBV6-4 and TRBJ2-7; TRBD1 matches 10 bases. The CDR3 is made up of 14 amino acids. CDR1 MRHNA and CDR2 SNTAGT come from the germline V gene. V was clipped by 6 bases and J by 2 bases; unmatched bases: 4. The CDR3 coding sequence is TGTGCCAGCAGCCGGGACAGGGGTACCTACGAGCAGTACTTC. This translates into CASSRDRGTYEQYF.

This chain links TRBV4-3 with TRBJ2-7; TRBD2 agrees at 9 bases. This CDR3 has 18 residues. CDR1 LGHNA and CDR2 YSLEER come from the germline V gene. V dropped 0 bases and J dropped 2; count of bases not matched to a gene: 11. The CDR3 nucleotides are TGCGCCAGCAGCCAAGAGATTGGGGGCCTAGCGGGACCCTACGAGCAGTACTTC. This encodes CASSQEIGGLAGPYEQYF.

This clone has only one observation. The V and J genes are TRBV5-1 and TRBJ2-4; possibly TRBD1 for D (6 bases). V was clipped by 4 bases and J by 7 bases, with 15 bases between them. There are 14 residues in the CDR3. Germline-derived CDR1 and CDR2 are SGHRS and YFSETQ. As DNA, the CDR3 is TGCGCCAGCAGCGGTAATTCAGGGGAGAACATTCAGTACTTC. It encodes CASSGNSGENIQYF.

A few counts support this clone. This chain connects TRBV6-1 to TRBJ2-3; tentative D call: TRBD1 (6 bases). V lost 3 bases and J lost 0, with 10 bases in between. CDR3 size: 15 residues. CDR1 is MNHNS, CDR2 SASEGT, per germline. The CDR3 is CASSDHRASTDTQYF. CDR3 coding DNA: TGTGCCAGCAGTGACCACAGGGCCAGCACAGATACGCAGTATTTT.

The count of this clone is one. The CDR3 DNA reads TGTGCCAGCAGTAATCCGGGACTAGCGGGAGAGAAGACCCAGTACTTC. This codes for CASSNPGLAGEKTQYF. The J gene is TRBJ2-5, the V gene TRBV28, with 14 positions matching TRBD2. This CDR3 is built from 16 residues. CDR1 is MDHEN, CDR2 SYDVKM, per germline. V shed 5 bases, J shed 6 bases, and the junction held 8 bases outside the gene matches.

The CDR3: CAIRRLAGGGAYNEQFF. CDR3 bases: TGTGCCATCAGGAGACTAGCGGGAGGGGGGGCTTACAATGAGCAGTTCTTC. The chain links TRBV10-3 to TRBJ2-1; 14 bases line up with TRBD2. The V gene end was trimmed by 6 bases and the J gene end by 4 bases; junction bases not matched to a gene: 8. Germline CDR1 and CDR2: ENHRY and SYGVKD. The CDR3 has 17 residues.

CDR3 sequence (DNA): TGTGCCAGCAGTGACCTTAGCAACAATGAGCAGTTCTTC. The encoded protein is CASSDLSNNEQFF. The chain links TRBV6-1 to TRBJ2-1; D not resolved. The CDR3 runs 13 residues. Trimming stripped 3 bases from V and 5 bases from J, with 8 bases between. CDR1 MNHNS and CDR2 SASEGT come from the germline V gene.

With regard to this clone: The junction shows a germline mismatch at one end, possibly a read error. The rearrangement joins TRBV5-1 to TRBJ2-6; D may be TRBD2 (7 bases). There are 18 residues in the CDR3. Germline V gene sequence: CDR1 SGHRS, CDR2 YFSETQ. The CDR3 sequence: CASSLGGGGISGANGLTF. CDR3 coding DNA: TGCGCCAGCAGCTTGGGAGGGGGGGGTATCTCTGGGGCCAACGGCCTGACTTTC.

The CDR3 sequence: CASSERQSATNEKLFF. In DNA, the CDR3 is TGTGCCAGCAGTGAGAGACAGTCGGCGACTAATGAAAAACTGTTTTTT. The chain combines TRBV2 with TRBJ1-4; TRBD1 is a possible D gene (5 bases). The CDR3 totals 16 residues. Germline CDR1 reads SNHLY; CDR2 reads FYNNEI. V was cut by 3 bases and J by 2 bases, with 13 bases left in between.

This chain uses TRBV27 with TRBJ2-1; D remains ambiguous. Germline V gives CDR1 MNHEY, CDR2 SMNVEV (reference sequence). V was clipped by 5 bases and J by 9 bases, with 14 bases between them. The CDR3 runs 13 residues. Here the CDR3 DNA reads TGTGCCAGCAGTCGCTCCCTTAGAGGTGAGCAGTTCTTC. Amino acid sequence: CASSRSLRGEQFF.